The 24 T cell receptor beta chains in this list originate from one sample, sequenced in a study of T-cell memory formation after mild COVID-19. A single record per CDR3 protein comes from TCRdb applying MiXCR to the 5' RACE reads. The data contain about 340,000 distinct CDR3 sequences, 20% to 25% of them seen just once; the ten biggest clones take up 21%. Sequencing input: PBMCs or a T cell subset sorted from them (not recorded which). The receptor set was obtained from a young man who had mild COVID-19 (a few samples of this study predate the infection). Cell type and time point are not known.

CDR3 sequence (DNA): TGTGCCAGCAGGCCCCGGGACAGGTATGGCTACACCTTC. The encoded protein is CASRPRDRYGYTF. The rearrangement links TRBV12-3 or TRBV12-4 to TRBJ1-2; 8 bases line up with TRBD1. There are 13 residues in the CDR3. J lost 5 bases, V lost 6 bases, and 5 bases had no gene match.

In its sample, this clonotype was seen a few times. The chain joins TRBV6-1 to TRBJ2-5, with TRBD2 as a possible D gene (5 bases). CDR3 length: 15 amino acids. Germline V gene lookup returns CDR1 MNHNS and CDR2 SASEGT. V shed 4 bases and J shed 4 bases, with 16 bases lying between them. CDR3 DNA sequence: TGTGCCAGCAGTGTCGCGGGTCCGTGGAGAGAGACCCAGTACTTC. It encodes CASSVAGPWRETQYF.

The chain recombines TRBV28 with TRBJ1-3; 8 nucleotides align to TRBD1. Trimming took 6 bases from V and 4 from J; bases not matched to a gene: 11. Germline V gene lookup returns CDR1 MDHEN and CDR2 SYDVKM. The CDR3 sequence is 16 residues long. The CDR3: CASSRTGFERGNTIYF. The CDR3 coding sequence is TGTGCCAGCAGCCGGACAGGGTTTGAGAGAGGAAACACCATATATTTT.

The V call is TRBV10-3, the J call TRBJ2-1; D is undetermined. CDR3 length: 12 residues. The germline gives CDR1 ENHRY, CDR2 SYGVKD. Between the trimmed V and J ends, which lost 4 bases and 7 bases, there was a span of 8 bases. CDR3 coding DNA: TGTGCCATCAGTGCCGTACGAAATGAGCAGTTCTTC. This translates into CAISAVRNEQFF.

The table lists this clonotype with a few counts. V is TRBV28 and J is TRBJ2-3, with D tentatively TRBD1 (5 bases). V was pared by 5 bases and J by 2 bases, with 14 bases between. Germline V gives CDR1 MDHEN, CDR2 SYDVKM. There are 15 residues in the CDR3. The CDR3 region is CASSVQGLPTDTQYF. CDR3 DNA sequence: TGTGCCAGCAGTGTCCAGGGCCTGCCCACAGATACGCAGTATTTT. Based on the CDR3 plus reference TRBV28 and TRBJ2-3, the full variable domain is DVKVTQSSRYLVKRTGEKVFLECVQDMDHENMFWYRQDPGLGLRLIYFSYDVKMKEKGDIPEGYSVSREKKERFSLILESASTNQTSMYLCASSVQGLPTDTQYFGPGTRLTVL.

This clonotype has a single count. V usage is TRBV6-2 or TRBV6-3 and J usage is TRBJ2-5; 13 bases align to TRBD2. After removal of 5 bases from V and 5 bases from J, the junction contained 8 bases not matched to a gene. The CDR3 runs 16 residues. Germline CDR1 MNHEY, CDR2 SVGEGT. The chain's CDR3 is CASSHTSGGARETQYF. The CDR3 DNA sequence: TGTGCCAGCAGTCACACTAGCGGGGGGGCCCGGGAGACCCAGTACTTC.

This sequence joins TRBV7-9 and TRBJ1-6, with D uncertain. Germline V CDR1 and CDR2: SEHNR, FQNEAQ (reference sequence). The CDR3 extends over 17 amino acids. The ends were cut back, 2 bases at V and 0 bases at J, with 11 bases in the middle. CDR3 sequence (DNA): TGTGCCAGCAGCTTACGAGTCGAAAGCTCCTATAATTCACCCCTCCACTTT. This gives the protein CASSLRVESSYNSPLHF.

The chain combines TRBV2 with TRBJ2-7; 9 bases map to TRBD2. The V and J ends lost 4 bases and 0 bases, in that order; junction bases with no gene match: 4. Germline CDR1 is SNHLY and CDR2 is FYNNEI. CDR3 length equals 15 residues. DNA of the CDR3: TGTGCCAGCAGTGCCCTAGCGGGGACCTCCTACGAGCAGTACTTC. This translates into CASSALAGTSYEQYF. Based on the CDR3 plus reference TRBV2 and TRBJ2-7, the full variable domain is EPEVTQTPSHQVTQMGQEVILRCVPISNHLYFYWYRQILGQKVEFLVSFYNNEISEKSEIFDDQFSVERPDGSNFTLKIRSTKLEDSAMYFCASSALAGTSYEQYFGPGTRLTVT.

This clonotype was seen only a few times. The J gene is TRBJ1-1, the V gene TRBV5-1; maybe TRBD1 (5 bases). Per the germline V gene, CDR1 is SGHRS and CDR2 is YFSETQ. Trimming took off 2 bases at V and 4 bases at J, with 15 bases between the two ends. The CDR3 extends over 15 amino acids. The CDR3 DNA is TGCGCCAGCAGCTTACTCAGGGTAGGGAGCACTGAAGCTTTCTTT. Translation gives CASSLLRVGSTEAFF.

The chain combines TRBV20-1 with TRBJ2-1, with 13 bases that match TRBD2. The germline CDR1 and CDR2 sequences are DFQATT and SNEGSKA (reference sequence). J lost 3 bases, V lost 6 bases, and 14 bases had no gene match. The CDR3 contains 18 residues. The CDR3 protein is CSATSPGLAGVVYNEQFF. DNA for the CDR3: TGCAGTGCAACCAGCCCAGGACTAGCGGGGGTAGTCTACAATGAGCAGTTCTTC.

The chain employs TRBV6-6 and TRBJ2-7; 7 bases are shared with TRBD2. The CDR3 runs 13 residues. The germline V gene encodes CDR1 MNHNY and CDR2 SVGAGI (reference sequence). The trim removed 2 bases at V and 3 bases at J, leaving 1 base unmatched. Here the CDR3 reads CASSYAGVYEQYF. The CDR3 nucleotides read TGTGCCAGCAGTTACGCGGGGGTCTACGAGCAGTACTTC.

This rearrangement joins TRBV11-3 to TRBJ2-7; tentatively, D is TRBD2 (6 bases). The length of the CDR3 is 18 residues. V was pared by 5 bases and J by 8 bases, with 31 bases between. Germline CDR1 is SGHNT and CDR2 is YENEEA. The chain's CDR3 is CASSQRDSRLPATSQQYV. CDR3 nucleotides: TGTGCCAGCAGCCAACGGGACTCCAGGTTACCCGCTACCAGCCAGCAGTACGTC.

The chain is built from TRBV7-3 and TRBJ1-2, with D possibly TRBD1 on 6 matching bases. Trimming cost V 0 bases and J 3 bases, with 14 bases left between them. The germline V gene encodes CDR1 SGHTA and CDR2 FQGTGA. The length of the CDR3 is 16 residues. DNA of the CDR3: TGTGCCAGCAGCTTAACTGGCCGTGGGGGCTACTATGGCTACACCTTC. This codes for CASSLTGRGGYYGYTF.

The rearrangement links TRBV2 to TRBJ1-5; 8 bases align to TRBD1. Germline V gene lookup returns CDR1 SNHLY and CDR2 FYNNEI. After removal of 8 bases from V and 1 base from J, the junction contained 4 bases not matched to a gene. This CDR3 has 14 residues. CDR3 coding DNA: TGTGCCAGCCAAGACAGGGGCAGCAATCAGCCCCAGCATTTT. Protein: CASQDRGSNQPQHF.

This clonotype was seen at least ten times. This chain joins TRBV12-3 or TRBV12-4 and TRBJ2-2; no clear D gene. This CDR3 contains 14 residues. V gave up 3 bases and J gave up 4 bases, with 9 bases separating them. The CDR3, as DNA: TGTGCCAGCAGTTTGGGTGGTAGCACCGGGGAGCTGTTTTTT. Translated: CASSLGGSTGELFF.

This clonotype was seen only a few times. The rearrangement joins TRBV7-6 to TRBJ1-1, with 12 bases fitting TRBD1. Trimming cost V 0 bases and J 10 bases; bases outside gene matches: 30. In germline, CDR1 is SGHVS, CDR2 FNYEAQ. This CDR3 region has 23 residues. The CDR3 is CASSLADPGTGGARDAGQRAAFF. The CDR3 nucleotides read TGTGCCAGCAGCTTAGCGGATCCCGGGACAGGGGGCGCGAGAGATGCTGGGCAGAGGGCAGCTTTCTTT.

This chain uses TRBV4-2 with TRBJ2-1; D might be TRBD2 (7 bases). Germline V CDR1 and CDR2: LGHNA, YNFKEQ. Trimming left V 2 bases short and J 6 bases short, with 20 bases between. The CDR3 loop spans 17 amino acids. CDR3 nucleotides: TGTGCCAGCAGCCAACCGGGGGGCGTTAAGGGATTCAATGAGCAGTTCTTC. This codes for CASSQPGGVKGFNEQFF.

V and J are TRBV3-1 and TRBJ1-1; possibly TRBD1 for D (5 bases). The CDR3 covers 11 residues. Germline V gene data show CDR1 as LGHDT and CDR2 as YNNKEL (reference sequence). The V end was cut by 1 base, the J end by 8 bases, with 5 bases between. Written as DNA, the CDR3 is TGTGCCAGCAGCCAAGCAGGGGAAGCTTTCTTT. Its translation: CASSQAGEAFF.

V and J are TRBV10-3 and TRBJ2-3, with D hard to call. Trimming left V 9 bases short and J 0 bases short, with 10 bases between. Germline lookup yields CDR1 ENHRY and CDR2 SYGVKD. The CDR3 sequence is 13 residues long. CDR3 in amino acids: CAILRSSTDTQYF. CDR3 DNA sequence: TGTGCCATACTCCGATCTAGCACAGATACGCAGTATTTT.

CDR3 residues: CASFNSETQYF. The CDR3 nucleotides are TGTGCCAGTTTCAATTCAGAGACCCAGTACTTC. This rearrangement joins TRBV27 to TRBJ2-5, with D uncertain. The V end lost 9 bases, the J end lost 4 bases, and 9 bases lay between the germline ends. The CDR3 contains 11 residues. Germline loops: CDR1 MNHEY, CDR2 SMNVEV (reference sequence).

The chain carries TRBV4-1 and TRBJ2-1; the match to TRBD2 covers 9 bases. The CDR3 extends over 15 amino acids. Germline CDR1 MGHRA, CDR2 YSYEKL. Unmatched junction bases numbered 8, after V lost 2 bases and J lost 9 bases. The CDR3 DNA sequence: TGCGCCAGCAGCCAAACTCCCCGCGGGGGGGGTGAGCAGTTCTTC. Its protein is CASSQTPRGGGEQFF.

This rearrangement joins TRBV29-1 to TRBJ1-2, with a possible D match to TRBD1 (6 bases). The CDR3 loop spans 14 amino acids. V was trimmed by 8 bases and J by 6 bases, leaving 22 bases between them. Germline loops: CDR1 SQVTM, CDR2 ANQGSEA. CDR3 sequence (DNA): TGCAGCTCCCGAGGAGGAGGGGGTGAACATGGCTACACCTTC. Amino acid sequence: CSSRGGGGEHGYTF.

CDR3 protein: CSAFTENYGYTF. The CDR3 DNA follows: TGCAGTGCTTTCACAGAAAACTATGGCTACACCTTC. J is TRBJ1-2 and V is TRBV20-1; the D is unclear. This CDR3 is 12 amino acids long. V was shortened by 5 bases and J by 2 bases, with 9 bases between the two germline ends. CDR1 DFQATT and CDR2 SNEGSKA come from the germline V gene (reference sequence).

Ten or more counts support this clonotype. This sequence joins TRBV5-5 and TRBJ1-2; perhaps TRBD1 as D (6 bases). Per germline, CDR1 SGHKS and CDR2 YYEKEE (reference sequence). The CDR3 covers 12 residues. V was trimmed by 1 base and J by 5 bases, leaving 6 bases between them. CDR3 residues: CASSLRGYGYTF. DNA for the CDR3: TGTGCCAGCAGCTTGAGGGGGTATGGCTACACCTTC.